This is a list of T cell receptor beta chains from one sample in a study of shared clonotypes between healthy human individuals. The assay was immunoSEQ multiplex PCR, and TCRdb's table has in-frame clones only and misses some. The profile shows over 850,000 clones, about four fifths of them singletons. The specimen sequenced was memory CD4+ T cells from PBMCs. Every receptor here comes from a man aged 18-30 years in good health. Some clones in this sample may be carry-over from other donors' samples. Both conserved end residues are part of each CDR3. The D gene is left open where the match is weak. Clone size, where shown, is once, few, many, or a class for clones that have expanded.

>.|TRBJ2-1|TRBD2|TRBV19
CASRLAGGPWSEQFF
TGTGCCAGTAGGTTAGCGGGAGGGCCTTGGAGTGAGCAGTTCTTC
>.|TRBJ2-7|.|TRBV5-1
CASSLGDWDSYEQYF
TGCGCCAGCAGCTTGGGGGACTGGGACTCCTACGAGCAGTACTTC
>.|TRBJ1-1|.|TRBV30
CARGEGSTEAFF
TGTGCCCGGGGGGAGGGGAGCACTGAAGCTTTCTTT
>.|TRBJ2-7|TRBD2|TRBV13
CASSLWGGSPYEQYF
TGTGCCAGCAGCTTATGGGGCGGGAGTCCCTACGAGCAGTACTTC
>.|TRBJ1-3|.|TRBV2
CASSDTSGNTIYF
TGTGCCAGCAGCGACACCTCTGGAAACACCATATATTTT
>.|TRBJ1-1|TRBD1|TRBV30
CAWIRGGSRGYTEAFF
TGTGCCTGGATCCGGGGGGGGTCCAGGGGGTACACTGAAGCTTTCTTT
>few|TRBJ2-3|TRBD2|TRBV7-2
CASSLKLAQNTDTQYF
TGTGCCAGCAGCTTAAAACTAGCGCAAAACACAGATACGCAGTATTTT
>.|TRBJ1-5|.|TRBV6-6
CASSYSVANQPQHF
TGTGCCAGCAGTTACTCTGTGGCCAATCAGCCCCAGCATTTT
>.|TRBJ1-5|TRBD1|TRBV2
CASSRQGPNQPQHF
TGTGCCAGCAGTCGACAGGGCCCTAATCAGCCCCAGCATTTT
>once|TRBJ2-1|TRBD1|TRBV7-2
CASSPDRGGYNEQFF
TGTGCCAGCAGCCCCGACAGGGGAGGCTACAATGAGCAGTTCTTC
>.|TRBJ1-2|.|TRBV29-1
CSVELGLPYGGYTF
TGCAGCGTTGAATTAGGCCTGCCCTATGGTGGCTACACCTTC
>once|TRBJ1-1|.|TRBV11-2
CASSKRLGDRGSEAFF
TGTGCCAGCAGCAAAAGGTTGGGGGACCGAGGGTCTGAAGCTTTCTTT
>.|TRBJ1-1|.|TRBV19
CASSIPARGRNTEAFF
TGTGCCAGTAGTATACCAGCAAGGGGCCGGAACACTGAAGCTTTCTTT
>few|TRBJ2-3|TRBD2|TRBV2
CASSEGLAGDRDTQYF
TGTGCCAGCAGTGAGGGACTAGCGGGGGATAGGGATACGCAGTATTTT
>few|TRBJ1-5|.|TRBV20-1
CSAREGQPQHF
TGCAGTGCTAGAGAGGGTCAGCCCCAGCATTTT
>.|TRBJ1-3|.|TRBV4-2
CASSQDLYSGNTIYF
TGTGCCAGCAGCCAAGATTTGTACTCTGGAAACACCATATATTTT
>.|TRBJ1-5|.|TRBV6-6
CASRVGNQPQHF
TGTGCCAGCCGGGTGGGCAATCAGCCCCAGCATTTT
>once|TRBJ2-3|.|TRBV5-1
CASSLDGQTDTQYF
TGCGCCAGCAGCTTGGACGGACAGACAGATACGCAGTATTTT
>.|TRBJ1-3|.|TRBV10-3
CAISESQNGLQAIYF
TGTGCCATCAGTGAGTCACAAAACGGGCTCCAGGCCATATATTTT
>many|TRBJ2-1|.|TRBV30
CAWSPGLGSDEQFF
TGTGCCTGGAGCCCGGGTCTAGGGAGCGATGAGCAGTTCTTC
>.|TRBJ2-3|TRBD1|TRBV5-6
CASSFGVGTASTDTQYF
TGTGCCAGCAGCTTCGGGGTTGGGACAGCGAGCACAGATACGCAGTATTTT
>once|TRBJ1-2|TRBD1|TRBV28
CASSSGGSNYGYTF
TGTGCCAGCAGCTCAGGGGGATCTAACTATGGCTACACCTTC
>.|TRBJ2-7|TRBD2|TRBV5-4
CASSRTSGFSYEQYF
TGTGCCAGCAGCCGGACTAGCGGTTTTTCCTACGAGCAGTACTTC
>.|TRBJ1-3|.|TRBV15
CATSRVGWDTIYF
TGTGCCACCAGCAGAGTGGGCTGGGACACCATATATTTT
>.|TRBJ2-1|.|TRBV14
CASSHPAGAPNEQFF
TGTGCCAGCAGCCATCCTGCGGGCGCCCCCAATGAGCAGTTCTTC
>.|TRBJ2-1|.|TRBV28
CASSLSGVRKFF
TGTGCCAGCAGTTTATCCGGGGTCCGAAAGTTCTTC